The rows below give T cell receptor beta chains drawn from one sample of a study of Graves' ophthalmopathy and Graves' hyperthyroidism. From the multiplex PCR reads, TCRdb called clonotypes with MiXCR, one entry per CDR3 protein. The sample carries roughly 300,000 distinct CDR3 sequences, around a sixth recorded once. The specimen was peripheral blood. The receptors derive from an adult man with Graves' ophthalmopathy. CDR3s include the opening cysteine and the closing phenylalanine or tryptophan. D genes are given only for firm matches. The size field is filled for only some rows; it gives once, few, many or a size class.

V	D	J	size	DNA	CDR3
TRBV18	-	TRBJ1-5	many	TGTGCCAGCTCACCGAACCAGGGGCGGAATCAGCCCCAGCATTTT	CASSPNQGRNQPQHF
TRBV7-9	-	TRBJ2-7	many	TGTGCCAGCAGCGCGCTTAGTAACGAGCAGTACTTC	CASSALSNEQYF
TRBV6-1	TRBD2	TRBJ2-4	many	TGTGCCAGCAGTGAAATAGGGCTAGCGGGGTACAAAAACATTCAGTACTTC	CASSEIGLAGYKNIQYF
TRBV20-1	-	TRBJ2-7	many	TGCAGTGCTAGAGATGAGCGAGGCTGGGACGAGCAGTACTTC	CSARDERGWDEQYF
TRBV7-2	-	TRBJ2-7	many	TGTGCCAGCAGCTTAGGTTCCGGGGTAGTCCACGAGCAGTACTTC	CASSLGSGVVHEQYF
TRBV12-3/TRBV12-4	-	TRBJ1-1	many	TGTGCCAGCAGTTCGTACGCTGAAGCTTTCTTT	CASSSYAEAFF
TRBV5-5	-	TRBJ1-2	many	TGTGCCAGCAGCTTGGCACCTGTTGACTATGGCTACACCTTC	CASSLAPVDYGYTF
TRBV24-1	TRBD1	TRBJ2-6	many	TGTGCCACCAGTGACGACAGGGCTGGGGCCAACGTCCTGACTTTC	CATSDDRAGANVLTF
TRBV11-2	TRBD1	TRBJ2-7	-	TGTGCCAGCAGCATGGGACAGGGGTCCACCTACGAGCAGTACTTC	CASSMGQGSTYEQYF
TRBV19	-	TRBJ1-1	many	TGTGCCAGTAGTATACCTAGGATGAACACTGAAGCTTTCTTT	CASSIPRMNTEAFF
TRBV7-2	-	TRBJ2-5	once	TGTGCCAGCAGCTTATGGGGGGGCAGCCAAGAGACCCAGTACTTC	CASSLWGGSQETQYF
TRBV5-1	TRBD1	TRBJ2-7	-	TGCGCCAGCAGCTTGGACCCCGACAGGGTCTACGAGCAGTACTTC	CASSLDPDRVYEQYF
TRBV6-5	-	TRBJ2-7	few	TGTGCCAGCAGTTTTCCCGGGGGCGAGCAGTACTTC	CASSFPGGEQYF
TRBV12-3/TRBV12-4	-	TRBJ2-2	many	TGTGCCAGCAGTTTAGTAGGTTTAACAACCGGGGAGCTGTTTTTT	CASSLVGLTTGELFF
TRBV20-1	TRBD2	TRBJ2-5	many	TGCAGTGCTAGAGCCGCCGGGACCCCGGGACTAGCGGTAAAACAAGAGACCCAGTACTTC	CSARAAGTPGLAVKQETQYF
TRBV28	-	TRBJ2-7	many	TGTGCCAGCGAGAACAGTATCGACTCCTACGAGCAGTACTTC	CASENSIDSYEQYF
TRBV11-2	-	TRBJ2-7	many	TGTGCCAGCAGCTTCGTTGGGGTGCGCGAGCAGTACTTC	CASSFVGVREQYF
TRBV11-2	-	TRBJ1-2	many	TGTGCCAGCAGCCCCCCCGGGGAGCACTATGGCTACACCTTC	CASSPPGEHYGYTF
TRBV7-2	-	TRBJ1-2	many	TGTGCCAGCAGCTTATCTTCCGGAGGGTATGGCTACACCTTC	CASSLSSGGYGYTF
TRBV7-2	-	TRBJ1-1	many	TGTGCCAGCAGCTTAGTACGGCGGGAAGCTTTCTTT	CASSLVRREAFF
TRBV6-1	-	TRBJ2-7	-	TGCGCCAGCAGCTTGACAGGAAGAACCTACGAGCAGTACTTC	CASSLTGRTYEQYF
TRBV28	TRBD1	TRBJ1-6	few	TGTGCCAGCAGACGATCCGGGACAGATAATTCACCCCTCCACTTT	CASRRSGTDNSPLHF
TRBV2	-	TRBJ2-5	-	TGTGCCAGCAGTGAAAGGGTAGGGTACCAAGAGACACAGTACTTC	CASSERVGYQETQYF
TRBV20-1	-	TRBJ2-5	many	TGCAGTGCTAGAGGGGGAGAGACCCAGTACTTC	CSARGGETQYF
TRBV7-3	TRBD2	TRBJ2-6	many	TGTGCCAGCAGCTTAAACCCCCTTCGCGGGAGGGCCGCTGGGGCCAACGTCCTGACTTTC	CASSLNPLRGRAAGANVLTF